These T cell receptor beta chains were read from a single sample in a study of early T cells in non-severe SARS-CoV-2 infection. MiXCR was run by TCRdb on the 5' RACE reads, yielding one entry per CDR3 protein. The sample lists fewer than 120,000 distinct CDR3 sequences, roughly an eighth seen once, with 3% to 4.5% in the top ten. The sample consisted of whole blood, taken at baseline. Source of these receptors: an adult who was a healthcare worker with PCR-confirmed SARS-CoV-2 infection or an uninfected control (not recorded which). Both conserved end residues are part of each CDR3. A D gene is named only where the DNA matches it firmly. Only part of the rows carry a size: once, few, many, or a class if the clone is expanded.

d_call j_call clone_size v_call cdr3_aa cdr3_nt
. TRBJ2-3 . TRBV29-1 CSVWPVVAGGAGTDTQYF TGCAGCGTTTGGCCCGTAGTGGCAGGTGGGGCCGGCACAGATACGCAGTATTTT
TRBD2 TRBJ2-7 few TRBV28 CASGLGYEQYF TGTGCCAGTGGACTAGGTTACGAGCAGTACTTC
TRBD1 TRBJ2-7 few TRBV27 CASSRRRDSSYEQYF TGTGCCAGCAGTCGGCGCCGGGACAGTTCCTACGAGCAGTACTTC
. TRBJ1-6 . TRBV10-3 CAPGQYNSPLHF TGTGCCCCCGGACAATATAATTCACCCCTCCACTTT
TRBD2 TRBJ2-1 many TRBV4-1 CASSHSSGRSYNEQFF TGCGCCAGCAGCCACAGTAGCGGGAGGTCCTACAATGAGCAGTTCTTC
. TRBJ2-1 . TRBV7-2 CASSFRTVGPDEQFF TGTGCCAGCAGCTTTAGAACGGTAGGACCCGATGAGCAGTTCTTC
. TRBJ2-4 many TRBV18 CASSPRRESIQYF TGTGCCAGCTCACCTAGAAGGGAGAGCATTCAGTACTTC
TRBD1 TRBJ1-1 many TRBV18 CASSPHLAGQGAEAFF TGTGCCAGCTCACCACATCTTGCTGGGCAGGGGGCTGAAGCTTTCTTT
. TRBJ2-1 few TRBV7-8 CASSFVERGPYNEQFF TGTGCCAGCAGCTTCGTCGAGAGGGGCCCCTACAATGAGCAGTTCTTC
. TRBJ2-2 . TRBV5-6 CASSGERAPRTGELFF TGTGCCAGCAGCGGGGAAAGGGCCCCCCGAACCGGGGAGCTGTTTTTT
TRBD1 TRBJ2-1 . TRBV12-5 CASGPRDRGLNEQFF TGTGCTAGTGGTCCCCGGGACAGGGGGCTAAATGAGCAGTTCTTC
TRBD1 TRBJ2-3 many TRBV7-9 CASSSGTVAGDTQYF TGTGCCAGCAGCTCCGGGACAGTGGCGGGAGATACGCAGTATTTT
. TRBJ1-5 few TRBV25-1 CASSEPGNQPQHF TGTGCCAGCAGTGAACCCGGGAACCAGCCCCAGCATTTT
. TRBJ2-3 . TRBV7-8 CASSLSEGADTQYF TGTGCCAGCAGCTTATCCGAAGGTGCAGATACGCAGTATTTT
. TRBJ1-1 few TRBV12-3/TRBV12-4 CASSLVGLQDKGTEAFF TGTGCCAGCAGTTTAGTGGGACTACAGGATAAGGGCACTGAAGCTTTCTTT
TRBD1 TRBJ1-4 few TRBV9 CASSAGTEEKLFF TGTGCCAGCAGCGCAGGGACAGAGGAAAAACTGTTTTTT
TRBD1 TRBJ2-3 . TRBV27 CASSLLDRGGTDTQYF TGTGCCAGCAGTTTACTAGACAGGGGAGGAACAGATACGCAGTATTTT
. TRBJ2-2 many TRBV20-1 CSAPDRTTGELFF TGCAGTGCTCCTGACAGGACCACCGGGGAGCTGTTTTTT
. TRBJ1-2 few TRBV6-2/TRBV6-3 CASSYYRTEYGYTF TGTGCCAGCAGTTATTACAGGACGGAGTATGGCTACACCTTC
TRBD1 TRBJ2-5 few TRBV7-8 CASSPRQGVGETQYF TGTGCCAGCAGCCCTCGACAGGGTGTGGGAGAGACCCAGTACTTC
. TRBJ2-2 many TRBV7-6 CASSLGNYPTGELFF TGTGCCAGCAGCTTAGGGAACTACCCCACCGGGGAGCTGTTTTTT
. TRBJ1-1 few TRBV6-4 CASSGGEQTEAFF TGTGCCAGCAGTGGAGGGGAGCAAACTGAAGCTTTCTTT
TRBD1 TRBJ1-4 many TRBV4-1 CASSQGTGGSEKLFF TGCGCCAGCAGCCAAGGGACAGGGGGGAGCGAAAAACTGTTTTTT
. TRBJ1-1 . TRBV3-1 CASSETRFSLTEAFF TGTGCCAGCAGCGAAACTAGATTTAGTCTAACTGAAGCTTTCTTT
TRBD1 TRBJ2-7 . TRBV6-2/TRBV6-3 CASTELGTGEGQQYF TGTGCCAGCACGGAGCTCGGGACAGGGGAAGGCCAGCAGTACTTC
. TRBJ2-2 . TRBV29-1 CAWGEYTNTGELFF TGCGCGTGGGGGGAGTATACGAACACCGGGGAGCTGTTTTTT
. TRBJ2-1 few TRBV18 CASSPKGGSYNEQFF TGTGCCAGCTCACCAAAAGGAGGATCCTACAATGAGCAGTTCTTC
. TRBJ1-1 few TRBV7-9 CASSRNAATEAFF TGTGCCAGCAGCAGGAACGCAGCCACTGAAGCTTTCTTT
TRBD2 TRBJ2-3 . TRBV19 CASKGSGTSGDTQYF TGTGCCAGTAAAGGTAGCGGGACGAGTGGAGATACGCAGTATTTT
. TRBJ2-7 many TRBV20-1 CSAISSQGGTEQYF TGCAGTGCCATCAGTTCGCAGGGTGGGACCGAGCAGTACTTC
. TRBJ2-3 few TRBV7-7 CATQPGLSPTDTQYF TGTGCCACTCAACCGGGACTCTCCCCCACAGATACGCAGTATTTT
. TRBJ2-7 . TRBV6-5 CASSYSVDPPDEQYF TGTGCCAGCAGTTACTCCGTAGACCCACCCGACGAGCAGTACTTC
. TRBJ2-5 . TRBV6-5 CASSYSITPGRKTQYF TGTGCCAGCAGTTACTCGATCACCCCGGGTCGAAAGACCCAGTACTTC
TRBD1 TRBJ2-1 . TRBV7-9 CASSQGQGAHNEQFF TGTGCCAGCAGCCAGGGACAGGGGGCCCACAATGAGCAGTTCTTC
TRBD1 TRBJ2-7 many TRBV6-1 CASSEMTGTSYEQYF TGTGCCAGCAGTGAAATGACAGGGACCTCCTACGAGCAGTACTTC
TRBD1 TRBJ2-1 . TRBV19 CASMRTGGSNEQFF TGTGCCAGTATGAGGACAGGGGGTTCGAATGAGCAGTTCTTC
. TRBJ2-7 . TRBV11-1 CASSLWASLTYEQYF TGTGCCAGCAGCTTGTGGGCTAGTCTTACCTACGAGCAGTACTTC
. TRBJ2-3 . TRBV7-9 CASSSGAPGTQYF TGTGCCAGCAGCTCAGGAGCCCCGGGTACGCAGTATTTT
. TRBJ1-3 . TRBV3-2 CASSQDKGGRHRNTIYF TGTGCCAGCAGCCAAGATAAAGGGGGCAGACACAGAAACACCATATATTTT
. TRBJ1-2 few TRBV19 CASRTRGEGRNYGYTF TGTGCCAGTAGAACCCGGGGGGAAGGCAGAAACTATGGCTACACCTTC
. TRBJ1-4 few TRBV27 CASSLQGATNEKLFF TGTGCCAGCAGTTTACAGGGTGCAACTAATGAAAAACTGTTTTTT
TRBD2 TRBJ2-1 . TRBV20-1 CSARVASGGYEQFF TGCAGTGCTAGAGTTGCTAGCGGGGGGTATGAGCAGTTCTTC
. TRBJ1-1 . TRBV5-4 CASSARTELNTEAFF TGTGCCAGCAGCGCAAGGACAGAGCTGAACACTGAAGCTTTCTTT
TRBD1 TRBJ2-7 . TRBV4-1 CASSQLTTGTSEQYF TGCGCCAGCAGCCAGCTTACGACAGGGACCTCCGAGCAGTACTTC
. TRBJ2-1 . TRBV12-3/TRBV12-4 CASSFGGSGAYNEQFF TGTGCCAGCAGTTTTGGAGGGAGTGGTGCTTACAATGAGCAGTTCTTC
TRBD2 TRBJ2-3 . TRBV2 CASSDFREGTDTQYF TGTGCCAGCAGTGATTTCAGGGAGGGGACAGATACGCAGTATTTT
. TRBJ2-1 many TRBV5-1 CASSPSLIVPNEQFF TGCGCCAGCAGCCCGTCCCTGATCGTCCCCAATGAGCAGTTCTTC
. TRBJ1-1 . TRBV20-1 CSARDVAEAFF TGCAGTGCTAGAGACGTCGCTGAAGCTTTCTTT
TRBD1 TRBJ2-1 many TRBV19 CASVDRGAEGEQFF TGTGCCAGTGTCGACAGGGGGGCGGAGGGTGAGCAGTTCTTC
. TRBJ2-7 . TRBV3-1 CASSQIRPVLGHEQYF TGTGCCAGCAGCCAGATCAGACCAGTCTTAGGCCACGAGCAGTACTTC
TRBD1 TRBJ1-5 few TRBV5-1 CASSFDPGQGYQPQHF TGCGCCAGCAGCTTCGACCCGGGACAGGGCTATCAGCCCCAGCATTTT
. TRBJ2-1 many TRBV28 CASSRSTSVGHNEQFF TGTGCCAGCAGCCGATCGACTAGTGTGGGACACAATGAGCAGTTCTTC
TRBD2 TRBJ2-1 many TRBV2 CASSGTGGPGNEQFF TGTGCCAGCAGTGGCACGGGAGGGCCGGGCAATGAGCAGTTCTTC
TRBD1 TRBJ1-3 . TRBV10-2 CASRDTGGPGNTIYF TGCGCCAGCAGAGACACAGGGGGACCTGGAAACACCATATATTTT